This T cell receptor (beta chain) was retrieved from a study of CD8 T cells in Susac syndrome. The study's findings and limits: The CD4+ T cell repertoires in Susac syndrome did not show any clonal expansion.

As regards this clonotype: The antigen is not known.

TCR beta from blood CD8+ and CD4+ T cells was sequenced. The authors negatively isolated CD8+ and CD4+ T cells and FACS-enriched TEMRA cells. Random hexamers were used to reverse transcribe the RNA input (about 0.45 to 1 ug). TCR beta CDR3 was amplified by immunoSEQ multiplex PCR. This amplification extended across 54 Vbeta and 13 Jbeta segments. TCRdb re-called the immunoSEQ multiplex PCR reads with MiXCR, one entry per CDR3 protein. Among some 150,000 distinct CDR3 sequences listed, roughly 94% were seen once. V was pared by 6 bases and J by 2 bases, with 17 bases of the junction left unmatched. This CDR3 is built from 17 residues. Per the germline V gene, CDR1 is DFQATT and CDR2 is SNEGSKA (reference sequence).

The source is a human donor with Susac syndrome. The chain carries TRBV20-1 and TRBJ1-1; 8 bases line up with TRBD1. The specimen sequenced was CD4+ T cells from PBMCs. CDR3 nucleotide sequence: TGCAGTGCCCCATATCCGGGACAGGTGGGGCAAAACACTGAAGCTTTCTTT. Its protein product is CSAPYPGQVGQNTEAFF.